This T cell receptor (beta chain) was found in a study of blood T cells in healthy people across ages (dated by TCRdb to the mid-2010s). Study-wide context: In model experiments, template switching captured about one uniquely barcoded TCR beta cDNA molecule for every two T cells. The donors were divided into four age groups: young (average around 15 years), middle-aged (over 35), aged (around 59) and long-lived (about 80). The study analyzed two additional independent replicas of 1 million unique cDNA reads from the same blood draw for two donors, one aged 18 to 29 and one aged 80 or older. The study measured age-related changes in TCR beta repertoire diversity using deep sequencing normalized with unique cDNA molecular identifiers. The full study reports these points: The CMV infection status of donors was not known, potentially confounding age-related changes in expanded clonotypes. Because profiling used bulk unsorted PBMCs, naive and antigen-experienced compartments could not be compared conclusively. There was a strong correlation between observed TCR beta diversity and the percentage of naive T cells measured by flow cytometry. As age increased, observed TCR beta diversity per million T cells dropped in a roughly linear way, and a significant reduction was already evident by age about 40. Compared with the aged group, more naive CD4+ T cells, fewer expanded clones and increased TCR diversity were shown by the long-lived group, suggesting age selection. Total diversity estimates from one million sequenced T cells were considered lower bounds and underestimates.

The donors were roughly 40 Caucasian individuals from Russia, aged 6 to 90 years, who were systemically healthy. Each donor gave ten milliliters of peripheral blood, collected into EDTA-treated Vacutainer tubes. Ficoll-Paque density-gradient centrifugation was used to isolate PBMCs, with at least 6.5 million per sample. Trizol reagent was used to extract total RNA from PBMCs, with at least 5.5 micrograms per sample. For every donor, flow cytometry on a PBMC aliquot measured the percentage of naive CD45RAhigh/CD27high T cells. Library preparation used 5' RACE. The sequencer listed for this sample is Illumina HiSeq 2500. A second roughly 6 to 11 cycle PCR used a sample-barcoded 5' primer and a J-beta primer mix. Each TCR beta cDNA molecule received a unique molecular identifier from a template-switch 5' adaptor carrying 12 random nucleotides. At least 3 million CDR3-containing paired-end reads were obtained from each sample. The Mint cDNA synthesis kit, primed by a TRBC-specific oligonucleotide, was used to synthesize first-strand cDNA from all RNA. Following uracil-DNA glycosylase treatment, a first 18-cycle PCR with universal primers M1SS and BC2_uni_R was performed on all cDNA. Regarding the original processing steps: Each sample was normalized by randomly selecting 1 million high-quality reads, each carrying a distinct molecular identifier. Instead of being binned into consensus sequences, reads that shared molecular identifiers were thrown out. MiTCR, set to a Q25 quality threshold and the strictest error-elimination algorithm, was used for CDR3 identification, clonotype clustering and error correction. Lower-bound total TCR beta diversity was estimated with a nonparametric unseen species model using Euler transformation. TCRdb took the public reads, trimmed them with fastp at Q25, ran MiXCR for clone calling and kept in-frame beta chains. Every entry covers one CDR3 protein and lists the most common genes and DNA from its rows. Here the V and J calls rest on TCRdb's processing, not on the authors' analysis. The sample includes about 500,000 distinct CDR3 sequences, with 24% observed a single time. Clones ranked in the top ten supply approximately 8.7% of the sample.

Details on this clonotype: Its specific antigen is unknown. No qualities accompany the bases; no much larger clone lies one base away.

The germline V and J ends show losses of 2 bases and 11 bases respectively, and no gene match explains 14 bases of the junction. Taken from the germline V gene (reference sequence), the CDR1 and CDR2 loops are MNHNY and SVGAGI. There are 16 amino acids in the CDR3, from cysteine to phenylalanine inclusive. Of the read, only the CDR3 DNA is kept; its 48 bases are in frame from base 1. These data also formed part of another study, on T cells of mothers and their children. Taken from the second paper: Nine systemically healthy Caucasian individuals, comprising three mothers and their six children, were included as donors. cDNA synthesis consumed the entire amount of extracted RNA, loaded at approximately 1.5 ug RNA in each 15 ul reaction. Sample barcodes and 2-4 random nucleotides were added via the M1S primer in the second PCR. Over 9 million TCR beta CDR3 reads came from each mother, compared with roughly 2.8 million reads from each child. Thymic selection similarly shapes TCR recombination output in related and unrelated pairs, with minor effect from inherited differences. Normalized repertoire overlap in related mother-child pairs was always slightly higher than in unrelated mother-child pairs, but the difference was never significant. Persistent microchimeric T cell clones were not detected, at a sensitivity of about 99 clones per million clonotypes. To look for features that set related mother-child pairs apart from unrelated individuals, the researchers ran deep NGS to compare the TCR beta repertoires of mothers and children. Mothers averaged around 40 +/- 4 years of age and children averaged approximately 11 +/- 4 years. After adapters were ligated using NEBNext reagents, the libraries underwent 100+100 nt paired-end sequencing on an Illumina HiSeq 2000. To prevent cross-contamination, the mother and child libraries were prepared one month apart and sequenced in separate runs. For each donor, somewhere between roughly 500,000 and 2,100,000 distinct TCR beta clonotypes were identified. Naive TCR beta clonotypes were estimated from low-frequency clonotypes matched to each donor's FACS-determined naive share, without sorting.

The source is a boy aged 10-17 years in good health. The sample was blood. Rearrangement joined TRBV6-6 to TRBJ2-5, with 10 middle bases fitting TRBD2. The base sequence is TGTGCCAGCAGTTACGGTAGCGGGAGGCTTCCTAGGGAGCAGTACTTC. Protein translation: CASSYGSGRLPREQYF.